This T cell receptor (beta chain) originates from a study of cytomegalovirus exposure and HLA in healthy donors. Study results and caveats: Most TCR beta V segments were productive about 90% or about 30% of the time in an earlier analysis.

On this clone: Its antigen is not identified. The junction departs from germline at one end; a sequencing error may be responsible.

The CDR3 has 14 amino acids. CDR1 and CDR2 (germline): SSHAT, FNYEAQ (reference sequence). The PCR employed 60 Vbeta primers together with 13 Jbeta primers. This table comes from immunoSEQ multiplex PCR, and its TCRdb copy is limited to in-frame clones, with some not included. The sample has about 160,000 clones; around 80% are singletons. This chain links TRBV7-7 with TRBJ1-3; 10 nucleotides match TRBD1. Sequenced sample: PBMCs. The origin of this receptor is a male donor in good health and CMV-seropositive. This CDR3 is CASSLGDRGYTIYF. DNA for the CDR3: TGTGCTAGCAGCTTGGGGGACAGGGGATACACCATATATTTT.